The 27 T cell receptor beta chains below all came from one sample that was sequenced in a study of patients and donors after allogeneic stem cell transplantation. TCRdb used MiXCR to reprocess the RT-PCR reads, holding one entry per CDR3 protein. Among approximately 200,000 distinct CDR3 sequences, 35% to 45% were seen once, and the ten largest hold roughly 12%. The source material was blood, either unsorted or a sorted T cell fraction (not recorded which). The origin of the receptors is a human donor who was either an allogeneic HSCT recipient or a stem cell or donor lymphocyte infusion donor (not recorded which). It is not recorded whose cells these are; they may come from a transplant donor.

The chain employs TRBV18 and TRBJ2-4; D gene ambiguous. The CDR3 contains 13 residues. V was pared by 1 base and J by 8 bases, with 9 bases between. Germline V CDR1 and CDR2: KGHSH, LQKENI. CDR3 region: CASSPRPVDIQYF. CDR3 nucleotide sequence: TGTGCCAGCTCACCACGCCCCGTGGACATTCAGTACTTC.

This chain joins TRBV7-2 and TRBJ2-5; no firm D call. Trimming pared 5 bases from V and 7 bases from J, leaving 8 bases between. This CDR3 contains 11 residues. In germline, CDR1 is SGHTA, CDR2 FQGNSA. Here the CDR3 reads CASSASGTQYF. CDR3 DNA sequence: TGTGCCAGCAGCGCCTCCGGGACCCAGTACTTC.

This clonotype was seen a few times. This chain links TRBV20-1 with TRBJ1-1, with a weak D call TRBD1 (6 bases). Trimming stripped 2 bases from V and 0 bases from J, with 16 bases between. Germline V CDR1 and CDR2: DFQATT, SNEGSKA (reference sequence). The CDR3 runs to 16 residues. In nucleotides, the CDR3 is TGCAGTGCTAGACCCTCGGGGGGGGCGTTGAACACTGAAGCTTTCTTT. This codes for CSARPSGGALNTEAFF.

The J gene is TRBJ2-3, the V gene TRBV14; D unresolved. The V end was cut by 4 bases, the J end by 8 bases, with 10 bases between. Per the germline V gene, CDR1 is SGHDN and CDR2 is FVKESK. The CDR3 is 12 residues long. The CDR3: CASSLSAGTQYF. The CDR3 DNA follows: TGTGCCAGCAGCCTATCAGCTGGTACGCAGTATTTT. The full variable domain, with the rest looked up from reference TRBV14 and TRBJ2-3, is EAGVTQFPSHSVIEKGQTVTLRCDPISGHDNLYWYRRVMGKEIKFLLHFVKESKQDESGMPNNRFLAERTGGTYSTLKVQPAELEDSGVYFCASSLSAGTQYFGPGTRLTVL.

The chain has TRBV7-9 and TRBJ2-1; no clear D gene. V lost 5 bases, J lost 6 bases, and 20 bases lay in between. This CDR3 spans 16 amino acids. Germline CDR1 reads SEHNR; CDR2 reads FQNEAQ (reference sequence). The CDR3 is CASSPKSSSNFNEQFF. The CDR3 region has the DNA TGTGCCAGCAGCCCCAAAAGTTCTTCAAACTTCAATGAGCAGTTCTTC.

This clonotype was recorded a few times. J is TRBJ1-2 and V is TRBV5-1; 9 positions match TRBD1. This CDR3 contains 15 residues. V lost 7 bases, J lost 3 bases, and 10 bases stayed unmatched. CDR1 and CDR2 (germline): SGHRS, YFSETQ. The CDR3 bases are TGCGCCAGCCACAGAACAGGGGGCGCGGACTATGGCTACACCTTC. It encodes CASHRTGGADYGYTF.

This clonotype has just a few counts. Here the CDR3 reads CASLPGTGDETQYF. The DNA of the CDR3 is TGCGCCAGCCTGCCCGGGACAGGGGATGAGACCCAGTACTTC. This chain connects TRBV5-1 to TRBJ2-5; 10 nucleotides line up with TRBD1. V lost 7 bases to trimming and J lost 5 bases; unmatched junction nucleotides: 8. The CDR3 covers 14 residues. CDR1 and CDR2 from the germline V gene are SGHRS and YFSETQ.

This clonotype was observed a handful of times. The V gene is TRBV30, the J gene TRBJ2-7, with D unresolved. Trimming stripped 8 bases from V and 5 bases from J, with 16 bases between. From germline, CDR1 is GTSNPN and CDR2 SVGIG (reference sequence). The CDR3 totals 12 residues. The CDR3: CARNMGPNEQYF. CDR3 DNA sequence: TGTGCCCGGAACATGGGTCCCAACGAGCAGTACTTC.

This clonotype was observed a handful of times. V usage is TRBV9 and J usage is TRBJ1-5; D is unclear. With 7 bases removed from V and 8 bases from J, the gap between germline ends came to 19 bases. Germline CDR1 is SGDLS and CDR2 is YYNGEE. CDR3 length equals 14 residues. The CDR3 DNA reads TGTGCCAGCGCCAACCGACCGGAGGAAAAGCCCCAGCATTTT. Translation gives CASANRPEEKPQHF. Full variable domain (missing parts from reference TRBV9 and TRBJ1-5): DSGVTQTPKHLITATGQRVTLRCSPRSGDLSVYWYQQSLDQGLQFLIQYYNGEERAKGNILERFSAQQFPDLHSELNLSSLELGDSALYFCASANRPEEKPQHFGDGTRLSIL.

This clonotype turned up a few times. This rearrangement joins TRBV27 to TRBJ1-2; D ambiguous. The CDR3 totals 15 residues. Per germline, CDR1 MNHEY and CDR2 SMNVEV (reference sequence). V was shortened by 3 bases and J by 7 bases, with 18 bases between the two germline ends. CDR3: CASSLRPDWWGGYTF. The CDR3 DNA is TGTGCCAGCAGTTTGCGTCCCGATTGGTGGGGTGGCTACACCTTC.

The chain employs TRBV20-1 and TRBJ2-1; 10 bases fit TRBD2. The V gene end was trimmed by 5 bases and the J gene end by 4 bases; junction bases not matched to a gene: 8. CDR1 and CDR2 from the germline V gene are DFQATT and SNEGSKA (reference sequence). This CDR3 comprises 15 residues. CDR3 coding DNA: TGCAGTGCTGGATGGCTAGCGGGGGTATACAATGAGCAGTTCTTC. This codes for CSAGWLAGVYNEQFF.

The chain has TRBV20-1 and TRBJ2-1; maybe TRBD2 (5 bases). Trimming cost V 1 base and J 8 bases, with 27 bases left between them. The length of the CDR3 is 18 residues. Germline lookup yields CDR1 DFQATT and CDR2 SNEGSKA (reference sequence). The DNA of the CDR3 is TGCAGTGCTAGAGGCCGACCCTCATTGTCCCGTAGCGTCTATGAGCAGTTCTTC. Translating it yields CSARGRPSLSRSVYEQFF.

A few counts support this clonotype. The J gene is TRBJ1-6, the V gene TRBV12-3 or TRBV12-4; unclear D gene. The CDR3 is made up of 13 amino acids. Trimming removed 2 bases from V and 9 bases from J, with 8 bases in between. The CDR3, as DNA: TGTGCCAGCAGTTTAAAGTATGGTTCACCCCTCCACTTT. Translating gives CASSLKYGSPLHF.

Only a few counts were recorded for this clonotype. The chain is built from TRBV12-3 or TRBV12-4 and TRBJ2-1, with 8 bases matching TRBD2. This CDR3 has 13 amino acids. The J segment lost 4 bases and the V segment lost 8 bases, leaving 4 bases of the junction unmatched. CDR3 nucleotides: TGTGCCAGCGGAGCGGGGGATTACAATGAGCAGTTCTTC. Translation: CASGAGDYNEQFF.

This rearrangement joins TRBV12-3 or TRBV12-4 to TRBJ1-6, with D unresolved. The CDR3 runs 14 residues. V was trimmed by 3 bases and J by 8 bases, leaving 11 bases between them. The CDR3, as DNA: TGTGCCAGCAGTTTCAGGATTACCGATTCACCCCTCCACTTT. Protein: CASSFRITDSPLHF.

V and J are TRBV10-3 and TRBJ2-7; the match to TRBD1 covers 8 bases. V shed 4 bases and J 0 bases; nucleotides not matched to a gene: 8. The CDR3 is 16 residues long. Per germline, CDR1 ENHRY and CDR2 SYGVKD. This chain's CDR3 is CAISGSGGRSSYEQYF. The DNA of the CDR3 is TGTGCCATCAGTGGCTCAGGGGGCCGGAGCTCCTACGAGCAGTACTTC.

This chain joins TRBV10-3 and TRBJ2-2; D is unclear. V was trimmed by 10 bases and J by 2 bases, leaving 11 bases between them. The CDR3 is 13 residues long. Germline V lookup: CDR1 ENHRY, CDR2 SYGVKD. CDR3 sequence reads: CATHRRNTGELFF. CDR3 sequence (DNA): TGTGCCACCCATCGGCGTAACACCGGGGAGCTGTTTTTT.

This chain joins TRBV20-1 and TRBJ2-7; D unresolved. CDR3 length equals 11 residues. V was trimmed by 6 bases and J by 6 bases, leaving 12 bases between them. Germline V lookup: CDR1 DFQATT, CDR2 SNEGSKA (reference sequence). The CDR3 DNA is TGCAGTGCCCCGGCCTTCGCCGAGCAGTACTTC. It is translated as CSAPAFAEQYF.

This chain joins TRBV4-1 and TRBJ1-1; D not resolved. The CDR3 is made up of 17 amino acids. Looked up from germline, CDR1 is MGHRA and CDR2 is YSYEKL. V was cut by 1 base and J by 4 bases, with 19 bases left in between. The DNA of the CDR3 is TGCGCCAGCAGCCAAGCCCCCGTGGGTAAGGGAGTCACTGAAGCTTTCTTT. It codes for CASSQAPVGKGVTEAFF.

The CDR3 sequence is CASSSHRELNTEAFF. For the CDR3, the DNA is TGTGCCAGCAGTTCTCACAGGGAGCTGAACACTGAAGCTTTCTTT. The chain couples TRBV12-3 or TRBV12-4 to TRBJ1-1; a weak D match, TRBD1 (6 bases). The V end was cut by 4 bases, the J end by 0 bases, with 12 bases between. The CDR3 loop spans 15 amino acids.

This clonotype showed up just a few times. The chain is built from TRBV5-1 and TRBJ1-1; TRBD1 agrees at 9 bases. CDR1 and CDR2 from the germline V gene are SGHRS and YFSETQ. After removal of 4 bases from V and 3 bases from J, the junction contained 7 bases not matched to a gene. CDR3 length: 15 amino acids. This CDR3 reads CASSEIDRGDTEAFF. Written as DNA, the CDR3 is TGCGCCAGCAGCGAGATTGACAGGGGGGACACTGAAGCTTTCTTT.

The chain recombines TRBV27 with TRBJ2-3, with no clear D. Deletions cut 4 bases from V and 4 bases from J, with 6 bases between. CDR3 size: 12 residues. Germline V lookup: CDR1 MNHEY, CDR2 SMNVEV (reference sequence). CDR3 nucleotides: TGTGCCAGCAGTTCCCAACCAGATACGCAGTATTTT. Protein product: CASSSQPDTQYF.

The chain recombines TRBV20-1 with TRBJ1-4; unclear D gene. CDR1 is DFQATT and CDR2 is SNEGSKA in the germline V gene (reference sequence). CDR3 length: 14 residues. Trimming took off 5 bases at V and 7 bases at J, with 17 bases between the two ends. The CDR3 reads CSARRPYRGEKLFF. The CDR3 DNA reads TGCAGTGCTCGCCGGCCCTACCGCGGTGAAAAACTGTTTTTT.

This chain links TRBV7-9 with TRBJ2-2; a weak D match, TRBD1 (5 bases). The CDR3 has 16 residues. Germline V gene sequence: CDR1 SEHNR, CDR2 FQNEAQ (reference sequence). V lost 5 bases to trimming and J lost 3 bases, with 16 bases between them. Here the CDR3 reads CASSQAPGRDTGELFF. DNA for the CDR3: TGTGCCAGCAGCCAAGCCCCAGGCAGGGACACCGGGGAGCTGTTTTTT.

V gene TRBV28 combines with J gene TRBJ1-5, with a possible D match to TRBD1 (6 bases). Trimming left V 6 bases short and J 7 bases short, with 19 bases between. Germline loops: CDR1 MDHEN, CDR2 SYDVKM. CDR3 size: 15 residues. The CDR3 nucleotides are TGTGCCAGCAGACCCTTGGGGGCAGGAAAGCAGCCCCAGCATTTT. Protein product: CASRPLGAGKQPQHF.

This clonotype was detected a few times. This sequence joins TRBV20-1 and TRBJ1-2; D gene unclear. The CDR3 totals 16 residues. Germline lookup yields CDR1 DFQATT and CDR2 SNEGSKA (reference sequence). Between the trimmed V and J ends, which lost 3 bases and 8 bases, there was a span of 25 bases. The CDR3 protein is CSASFGRPNSPRGYTF. The CDR3 nucleotides read TGCAGTGCTAGTTTCGGACGGCCAAATTCCCCTCGAGGCTACACCTTC.

The chain employs TRBV7-9 and TRBJ2-3; maybe TRBD1 (5 bases). The CDR3 runs to 17 residues. Germline CDR1 and CDR2: SEHNR and FQNEAQ (reference sequence). V lost 5 bases to trimming and J lost 0 bases, with 18 bases between them. The DNA for the CDR3 is TGTGCCAGCAGCAGGCCCACAGGAACCGCTAGCACAGATACGCAGTATTTT. It codes for CASSRPTGTASTDTQYF.